The rows below give T cell receptor beta chains drawn from one sample of a study of blood T cell repertoires in COVID-19. The method was immunoSEQ multiplex PCR; TCRdb's version includes in-frame clones alone and lacks a portion of them. The repertoire holds some 48,000 clones, with 84% as singletons. Sequenced sample: peripheral blood. These receptors originate from a human donor in a cohort sampled during active COVID-19. Both conserved end residues are trimmed from each CDR3.

v_call | cdr3_aa
TRBV28 | ASSSGANTGELF
TRBV7-2 | ASSLRTGANSPLH
TRBV24-1 | ATGLGAVSYNEQF
TRBV3-1/TRBV3-2 | ASSPSGRDEQF
TRBV12-3/TRBV12-4 | ASSSTGNMQF
TRBV2 | ASSTDNEKLF
TRBV19 | ASRTSGRFGNEQF
TRBV24-1 | ATSEALSPPYEQY
TRBV9 | ASSVATGGDYQGEQY
TRBV19 | ASSIGGGADQPQH
TRBV5-5 | ASSLQGLDSPLH
TRBV2 | ASRTLGDTQY
TRBV7-8 | ASSLSGLVEKLF
TRBV11-3 | ASSLDRREKF
TRBV28 | ASSSLAPETQY
TRBV7-8 | ASSLRRGTGERSPLH
TRBV6-5 | ASIGQSLYGYT
TRBV4-1 | ASSQDRAPITDTQY
TRBV20-1 | SASGGGSQETQY
TRBV11-3 | ASSSSGQGYGYT
TRBV6-1 | ASSGPWQVLSTEAF
TRBV7-3 | ASSLKAPLETGELF